These 16 T cell receptor beta chains originate from one sample sequenced in a study of prognosis after radiotherapy for stage I lung cancer. Genomic DNA yielded TCR beta CDR3, amplified by two-round multiplex PCR. The first PCR round targeted every TRBV and TRBJ gene with specific primers. TCRdb redid the calling of the multiplex PCR reads with MiXCR, one entry per CDR3 protein. The table shows fewer than 40,000 distinct CDR3 sequences, with about 32% occurring only once. The sequences come from PBMCs, collected before or after stereotactic body radiation therapy (not recorded which). The receptors originated from a donor over 45 with non-small cell lung cancer.

The V call is TRBV12-3 or TRBV12-4, the J call TRBJ1-5; 7 nucleotides agree with TRBD1. Trimming took 6 bases from V and 4 from J; bases not matched to a gene: 3. CDR3 length: 13 amino acids. CDR3 protein: CASRGGLNQPQHF. The CDR3 DNA is TGTGCCAGCAGAGGGGGCCTAAATCAGCCCCAGCATTTT.

Many counts were recorded for this clonotype. V gene TRBV7-2 combines with J gene TRBJ1-4; D might be TRBD1 (5 bases). CDR3 length: 13 amino acids. The V and J ends lost 8 bases and 4 bases respectively, with 11 bases between them. CDR1 is SGHTA and CDR2 is FQGNSA in the germline V gene. CDR3 loop: CASGDFSNEKLFF. The CDR3 DNA sequence: TGTGCCAGCGGGGACTTTAGTAATGAAAAACTGTTTTTT.

In the case of this clonotype: A junction end diverges from the germline sequence, so it may reflect a read error. V and J are TRBV6-1 and TRBJ2-7; D is possibly TRBD1 (6 bases). The CDR3 spans 13 residues. Germline lookup yields CDR1 MNHNS and CDR2 SASEGT. The CDR3 region is CASKSRGLYEHYF. CDR3 sequence (DNA): TGTGCCAGCAAGAGCAGGGGTCTCTACGAGCATTACTTC.

The sample holds one count of this clonotype. The chain is built from TRBV12-3 or TRBV12-4 and TRBJ2-1, with D possibly TRBD1 on 5 matching bases. Trimming pared 6 bases from V and 9 bases from J, leaving 12 bases between. The CDR3 has 12 amino acids. The CDR3, as DNA: TGTGCCAGCAGCCCCAGGGTTCGTGAGCAGTTCTTC. As protein: CASSPRVREQFF.

The chain uses TRBV20-1 and TRBJ1-2; D is undetermined. V lost 6 bases, J lost 4 bases, and 18 bases lay in between. CDR1 and CDR2 from the germline V gene are DFQATT and SNEGSKA (reference sequence). The CDR3 loop spans 14 amino acids. The CDR3 DNA is TGCAGTGCCCCTCCCGGGCAAACTCTCTATGGCTACACCTTC. This translates into CSAPPGQTLYGYTF.

V usage is TRBV6-1 and J usage is TRBJ1-5; D is unresolved. CDR3 size: 12 residues. The germline V and J ends were trimmed by 8 bases and 6 bases, with 11 bases remaining between them. The V gene's germline CDR1 is MNHNS and CDR2 SASEGT. The CDR3 loop is CASGLTGQPQHF. CDR3 sequence (DNA): TGTGCCAGCGGGCTGACGGGTCAGCCCCAGCATTTT.

This clonotype was seen at least ten times. The chain carries TRBV11-2 and TRBJ2-7, with TRBD1 identical over 7 bases. From germline, CDR1 is SGHAT and CDR2 FQNNGV. V shed 5 bases and J 3 bases; nucleotides not matched to a gene: 7. The CDR3 runs 14 residues. CDR3 in amino acids: CASSPPGQFYEQYF. DNA of the CDR3: TGTGCCAGCAGCCCCCCGGGACAGTTCTACGAGCAGTACTTC.

The genes are TRBV6-1 and TRBJ1-2; D is undetermined. The CDR3 is made up of 12 amino acids. CDR1 is MNHNS, CDR2 SASEGT, per germline. V dropped 9 bases and J dropped 0 bases, with 8 bases sitting between them. CDR3 DNA: TGTGCCAGAACACAACCTAACTATGGCTACACCTTC. Translated: CARTQPNYGYTF.

This clonotype was picked up many times. The chain links TRBV20-1 to TRBJ2-5; possible D gene TRBD1, 5 bases. The CDR3 runs to 12 residues. The germline CDR1 and CDR2 sequences are DFQATT and SNEGSKA (reference sequence). V shed 5 bases and J shed 1 base, with 8 bases lying between them. The CDR3 coding sequence is TGCAGTGCTGGCCAGGGCCAAGAGACCCAGTACTTC. Translating it yields CSAGQGQETQYF.

Many counts were recorded for this clonotype. The rearrangement uses TRBV6-1 and TRBJ1-1, with D perhaps TRBD1 (5 bases). V lost 6 bases and J 0 bases, leaving 11 bases between the germline ends. The CDR3 has 14 residues. CDR1 and CDR2 (germline): MNHNS, SASEGT. The CDR3 sequence: CASRTGTMNTEAFF. The CDR3 nucleotides are TGTGCCAGCAGAACCGGGACGATGAACACTGAAGCTTTCTTT.

This clonotype has ten or more counts. A read error may explain this, as a much larger clone is one base away. V is TRBV11-2 and J is TRBJ2-7; 7 nucleotides agree with TRBD2. Germline-derived CDR1 and CDR2 are SGHAT and FQNNGV. The CDR3 length is 14 residues. V was pared by 5 bases and J by 2 bases, with 6 bases of the junction left unmatched. The DNA for the CDR3 is TGTGCCAGCAGCAGGGACGGGGGGACCTACGAGCAGTACTTC. Protein: CASSRDGGTYEQYF. Using reference TRBV11-2 and TRBJ2-7 for the parts outside the CDR3, the full variable domain is EAGVAQSPRYKIIEKRQSVAFWCNPISGHATLYWYQQILGQGPKLLIQFQNNGVVDDSQLPKDRFSAERLKGVDSTLKIQPAKLEDSAVYLCASSRDGGTYEQYFGPGTRLTVT.

As concerns this clonotype: A junction boundary mismatches the germline segment, possibly from a read error. J is TRBJ1-2 and V is TRBV19; D is possibly TRBD1 (6 bases). Germline assignment: CDR1 LNHDA and CDR2 SQIVND (reference sequence). The length of the CDR3 is 15 residues. CDR3 loop: CAISPRWAGDDGYTF. In DNA, the CDR3 is TGTGCCATTAGTCCCCGGTGGGCAGGGGATGACGGCTACACCTTC.

Comments on this clonotype: Without the conserved terminal phenylalanine or tryptophan, this CDR3 likely stems from a read error. The limits of the CDR3 on the DNA are not certain, so only TCRdb's listed CDR3 is given. The chain couples TRBV20-1 to TRBJ2-5; the listed D gene, TRBD1, was not tested against the DNA. The CDR3 length equals 15 residues, ends included. Germline CDR1 DFQATT, CDR2 SNEGSKA (reference sequence). CDR3: CSARRGRTLQETQYL.

This chain joins TRBV5-1 and TRBJ2-7; 8 bases line up with TRBD2. Germline V gene data show CDR1 as SGHRS and CDR2 as YFSETQ. The CDR3 runs 15 residues. V was clipped by 4 bases and J by 6 bases; unmatched bases: 12. The CDR3 coding sequence is TGCGCCAGCAGCCCGGGGGGGATACAGGGAGGCGAGCAGTACTTC. This gives the protein CASSPGGIQGGEQYF.

This clonotype was counted many times. V gene TRBV9 combines with J gene TRBJ1-1, with 9 bases lining up with TRBD1. CDR1 is SGDLS, CDR2 YYNGEE, per germline. The CDR3 totals 14 residues. Trimming removed 3 bases from V and 4 bases from J; junction bases left unmatched: 4. The CDR3 spells CASSAQDRGTEAFF. The CDR3 DNA follows: TGTGCCAGCAGCGCCCAGGACAGGGGCACTGAAGCTTTCTTT.

The chain carries TRBV12-3 or TRBV12-4 and TRBJ2-7, with D unresolved. Trimming pared 5 bases from V and 0 bases from J, leaving 11 bases between. This CDR3 region has 14 residues. The CDR3 sequence is CASSPPGYSYEQYF. DNA for the CDR3: TGTGCCAGCAGTCCCCCGGGTTACTCCTACGAGCAGTACTTC.